A selection of T cell receptor beta chains follows, all from one sample in a study of cytomegalovirus exposure and HLA in healthy donors. Some clones are missing from TCRdb's copy, which holds only in-frame ones; the method was immunoSEQ multiplex PCR. The table lists 98,000 or so clones, roughly 88% of them singletons. Sequencing was carried out using PBMCs. Every receptor here comes from a woman between 18 and 29 years old in good health and CMV-seronegative. Each CDR3 is given with its conserved first and last residue.

j_call v_call cdr3_aa
TRBJ2-7 TRBV2 CASSPGLTYEQYF
TRBJ2-7 TRBV2 CASSFLASGGLAYEQYF
TRBJ1-1 TRBV28 CASTRGGSPSMAEAFF
TRBJ1-6 TRBV6-1 CASSEAGNRGLRNSPLHF
TRBJ2-3 TRBV5-1 CASSGGTSGGTTDTQYF
TRBJ2-7 TRBV9 CASSVDGGITYEQYF
TRBJ1-2 TRBV15 CATNPTGFAVSYGYTF
TRBJ1-4 TRBV19 CASSIVTGSQELFF
TRBJ2-7 TRBV28 CASSDYGDEQYF
TRBJ1-6 TRBV30 CACFFGTGGSPLHF
TRBJ1-2 TRBV4-1 CASSQHTGDGYTF
TRBJ1-2 TRBV19 CAIQDRAGYGYTF
TRBJ2-7 TRBV7-8 CASSREAGSSYEQYF
TRBJ2-7 TRBV13 CASSLGGTGSHEQYF
TRBJ2-2 TRBV7-3 CASSSRWTSGGQGELFF
TRBJ1-1 TRBV6-6 CASSYGGVGTEAFF
TRBJ2-7 TRBV7-3 CASSLKPGLPLNYEQYF
TRBJ1-3 TRBV9 CASSADGVPGNTIYF
TRBJ1-1 TRBV7-9 CASNQGTEAFF
TRBJ2-3 TRBV6-4 CASSDQSGGAADTQYF
TRBJ2-7 TRBV5-1 CASTPDRANEQYF
TRBJ1-3 TRBV11-2 CASSLDRARGNTIYF
TRBJ2-7 TRBV21-1 CASSKGPSGASPWGEQYF
TRBJ2-3 TRBV7-9 CASSPRGPDTQYF
TRBJ2-6 TRBV7-3 CASSPPPVSSGANVLTF
TRBJ1-1 TRBV4-1 CASSQESGQNTEAFF
TRBJ1-1 TRBV5-1 CASSAQQGGTEAFF
TRBJ1-6 TRBV9 CASSAGGQTLHF
TRBJ1-5 TRBV29-1 CSVGQGVGQPQHF
TRBJ2-7 TRBV29-1 CSVDLALSGEQYF
TRBJ2-5 TRBV4-1 CASSQGGQGKETQYF
TRBJ2-7 TRBV27 CASRRGQGFSEQYF
NA TRBV6-5 CASSSDRPPYEQYF
TRBJ1-2 TRBV6-6 CASSYADRLYGYTF
TRBJ1-1 TRBV30 CAWIRVPGYTEAFF
TRBJ2-7 TRBV5-1 CASSLVEGQFYEQYF
TRBJ1-2 TRBV6-5 CASTIQGGNYGYTF
TRBJ2-2 TRBV5-1 CASSLTGNTGELFF
TRBJ2-5 TRBV27 CASSYQGQETQYF
TRBJ2-1 TRBV6-1 CASRVAGGYNEQFF
TRBJ2-6 TRBV6-1 CASSEFRGGLAGAGANVLTF
TRBJ1-4 TRBV27 CASSLGSGTGREKLFF
TRBJ1-2 TRBV4-1 CASSPRQGADYGYTF
TRBJ1-4 TRBV7-9 CASSPKQGAGDNEKLFF
TRBJ2-3 TRBV5-4 CASSSAGVRGNTDTQYF
TRBJ2-7 TRBV14 CATLDSTYEQYF
TRBJ2-3 TRBV6-5 CASSYGPGVQTQYF
TRBJ1-6 TRBV4-2 CASSQGRGISSYNSPLHF
TRBJ1-1 TRBV11-1 CASSFVSTEAFF